These 26 T cell receptor beta chains came from one sample sequenced in a study of identical twins (dated by TCRdb to about 2016). The library came from 5' RACE. The listed sequencing device is Illumina HiSeq 2000. TCRdb cleaned the public reads at Q25 with fastp, built clones with MiXCR and kept in-frame beta chains. CDR3 protein sequences are deduplicated, and each keeps its most common genes and DNA. The sample contains hundreds of thousands of distinct CDR3 sequences, roughly 6.2% of them found a single time. Approximately 1.6% of the sample is taken by the ten largest. The sequenced sample was naive T cells sorted from blood. The cell subset or site label corresponds to: cells isolated with a human naive T-cell isolation kit. Receptors originate from a man aged 18 to 29 in good health.

This clonotype showed up many times. The chain links TRBV12-3 or TRBV12-4 to TRBJ2-3; the match to TRBD2 covers 12 bases. V lost 6 bases, J lost 0 bases, and 13 bases stayed unmatched. The length of the CDR3 is 19 residues. CDR3 loop: CASRQTSGRVEGSTDTQYF. The CDR3 coding sequence is TGTGCCAGCAGGCAGACTAGCGGGAGAGTTGAGGGTAGCACAGATACGCAGTATTTT.

At least ten counts were recorded for this clonotype. Lacking the conserved final phenylalanine or tryptophan, this CDR3 likely reflects a read error. Because the CDR3's place on the DNA is in doubt, the DNA is left out and the CDR3 is given as listed by TCRdb. The chain couples TRBV7-2 to TRBJ2-1; TRBD1, the D gene given by the table, was not confirmed from the DNA. The CDR3 is made up of 13 amino acids, end residues included. CDR1 and CDR2 (germline): SGHTA, FQGNSA. The CDR3 loop reads CASSSQDLNEQFV.

This clonotype has more than one count but fewer than ten. This chain joins TRBV7-9 and TRBJ2-6, with D hard to call. V dropped 1 base and J dropped 6 bases, with 7 bases sitting between them. From germline, CDR1 is SEHNR and CDR2 FQNEAQ (reference sequence). This CDR3 contains 14 residues. Here the CDR3 reads CASSLETEANVLTF. CDR3 in DNA: TGTGCCAGCAGCTTAGAAACGGAGGCCAACGTCCTGACTTTC.

This clonotype has at least ten counts. The V call is TRBV20-1, the J call TRBJ2-3; 10 bases match TRBD2. V lost 0 bases to trimming and J lost 1 base; unmatched junction nucleotides: 4. The CDR3 extends over 16 amino acids. CDR1 and CDR2 from the germline V gene are DFQATT and SNEGSKA (reference sequence). This CDR3 is CSARDLAGVGTDTQYF. The DNA for the CDR3 is TGCAGTGCTAGAGACCTAGCGGGAGTGGGCACAGATACGCAGTATTTT.

This clonotype was counted at least ten times. V usage is TRBV6-5 and J usage is TRBJ2-3; 11 bases fit TRBD2. V was pared by 4 bases and J by 4 bases, with 4 bases of the junction left unmatched. Germline V gives CDR1 MNHEY, CDR2 SVGAGI. The CDR3 totals 15 residues. The CDR3, as DNA: TGTGCCAGCAGTTTTAGCGGGAGGGTGTCAGATACGCAGTATTTT. Translating it yields CASSFSGRVSDTQYF.

This clonotype was counted many times. The CDR3 reads CASSFPFPGQETQYF. CDR3 in DNA: TGTGCCAGCAGTTTCCCCTTCCCAGGGCAAGAGACCCAGTACTTC. This chain uses TRBV28 with TRBJ2-5; weak D call: TRBD1 (5 bases). Germline CDR1 and CDR2: MDHEN and SYDVKM. The CDR3 length is 15 residues. With 3 bases removed from V and 2 bases from J, the gap between germline ends came to 13 bases.

On this clonotype: Just one base apart from a much larger clone, this may be a read error. The V call is TRBV5-5, the J call TRBJ2-7; TRBD1 matches 8 bases. CDR1 SGHKS and CDR2 YYEKEE come from the germline V gene (reference sequence). This CDR3 has 16 amino acids. The trim removed 4 bases at V and 2 bases at J, leaving 11 bases unmatched. This chain's CDR3 is CASSIPAAGGTYEQYF. In nucleotides, the CDR3 is TGTGCCAGCAGCATACCAGCGGCAGGGGGCACCTACGAGCAGTACTTC.

This clonotype was observed a few times. The chain joins TRBV2 to TRBJ2-3; D possibly corresponds to TRBD1 (5 bases). V lost 7 bases and J lost 4, with 18 bases in between. The CDR3 extends over 15 amino acids. Germline V lookup: CDR1 SNHLY, CDR2 FYNNEI. CDR3 residues: CASNSQGTGADTQYF. The CDR3, as DNA: TGTGCCAGCAACTCACAAGGTACAGGCGCAGATACGCAGTATTTT.

This clonotype has ten or more counts. This rearrangement joins TRBV29-1 to TRBJ1-1; 8 bases fit TRBD1. Trimming cost V 4 bases and J 0 bases; bases outside gene matches: 10. Germline CDR1 and CDR2: SQVTM and ANQGSEA. There are 16 residues in the CDR3. CDR3 bases: TGCAGCGTTGTTGCCTGGACAGGGCCCATGAACACTGAAGCTTTCTTT. This sequence encodes CSVVAWTGPMNTEAFF.

This clonotype was recorded a few times. The chain is built from TRBV20-1 and TRBJ2-6, with D perhaps matching TRBD2 (5 bases). Germline values: CDR1 DFQATT, CDR2 SNEGSKA (reference sequence). The CDR3 has 14 residues. The CDR3 DNA is TGCAGCCCCCGGAGAGGGTCTGGGGCCAACGTCCTGACTTTC. This sequence encodes CSPRRGSGANVLTF.

This clonotype was observed many times. The rearrangement uses TRBV7-2 and TRBJ2-1, with 8 positions matching TRBD2. Unmatched junction bases numbered 9, after V lost 2 bases and J lost 3 bases. CDR3 length equals 17 residues. The germline V gene encodes CDR1 SGHTA and CDR2 FQGNSA. DNA of the CDR3: TGTGCCAGCAGCTTAAGACCCAGCGGGAGTGACTACAATGAGCAGTTCTTC. Its protein is CASSLRPSGSDYNEQFF.

Concerning this clonotype: The junction and the germline gene differ at one end; a read error may be behind it. The V call is TRBV6-2 or TRBV6-3, the J call TRBJ2-1, with 9 bases identical to TRBD2. Germline V gene sequence: CDR1 MNHEY, CDR2 SVGEGT. CDR3 length equals 15 residues. CDR3 in amino acids: CASIYAGGPENEQFF. The CDR3 DNA is TGTGCCAGCATTTACGCGGGAGGGCCTGAAAATGAGCAGTTCTTC.

This clonotype has a handful of counts. The genes are TRBV7-3 and TRBJ2-1; 9 bases align to TRBD2. The CDR3 is 15 amino acids. The V and J ends lost 1 base and 6 bases, in that order; junction bases with no gene match: 4. Germline CDR1 SGHTA, CDR2 FQGTGA. The CDR3 region has the DNA TGTGCCAGCAGCTTAATAGCGGGAGCGGGCAATGAGCAGTTCTTC. This sequence encodes CASSLIAGAGNEQFF.

This clonotype showed up just a few times. This chain joins TRBV7-9 and TRBJ2-1; D perhaps matches TRBD1 (5 bases). In germline, CDR1 is SEHNR, CDR2 FQNEAQ (reference sequence). This CDR3 comprises 16 residues. Trimming pared 1 base from V and 3 bases from J, leaving 13 bases between. CDR3 protein: CASSLGSQGHYNEQFF. CDR3 DNA: TGTGCCAGCAGCTTAGGTTCCCAGGGTCACTACAATGAGCAGTTCTTC.

There are many counts of this clonotype. The rearrangement uses TRBV5-1 and TRBJ2-5, with D tentatively TRBD1 or TRBD2 (5 bases each). The V gene lost 4 bases and the J gene lost 1 base, with 11 bases spanning the gap. Germline assignment: CDR1 SGHRS and CDR2 YFSETQ. The CDR3 extends over 14 amino acids. The DNA of the CDR3 is TGCGCCAGCAGCACGGGACGGCTCCAAGAGACCCAGTACTTC. Amino acids: CASSTGRLQETQYF.

This clonotype occurred a few times. V and J are TRBV6-2 or TRBV6-3 and TRBJ2-7; 11 nucleotides align to TRBD2. The CDR3 sequence is 15 residues long. Trimming at V came to 2 bases and at J to 3 bases, leaving 3 bases not matched to a gene. In germline, CDR1 is MNHEY, CDR2 SVGEGT. The CDR3 sequence: CASSYELAGDYEQYV. Here the CDR3 DNA reads TGTGCCAGCAGTTACGAACTAGCGGGAGACTACGAGCAGTACGTC.

This clonotype has a handful of counts. The gene calls are TRBV5-1 and TRBJ2-3; 7 bases align to TRBD1. Germline lookup yields CDR1 SGHRS and CDR2 YFSETQ. The CDR3 sequence is 17 residues long. Germline trimming cut 3 bases from V and 3 bases from J; bases unmatched to any gene: 13. In nucleotides, the CDR3 is TGCGCCAGCAGCTCCAACTTTAACAGGGGACAAACAGATACGCAGTATTTT. Protein product: CASSSNFNRGQTDTQYF.

This clonotype came up a few times. The CDR3: CSVRGWGTEAFF. The CDR3 coding sequence is TGCAGCGTCCGAGGGTGGGGCACTGAAGCTTTCTTT. The chain employs TRBV29-1 and TRBJ1-1, with D unresolved. There are 12 residues in the CDR3. Germline V lookup: CDR1 SQVTM, CDR2 ANQGSEA. The V end lost 6 bases, the J end lost 4 bases, and 12 bases lay between the germline ends.

The chain joins TRBV30 to TRBJ2-3; D is unclear. This CDR3 has 12 residues. The V end was cut by 2 bases, the J end by 6 bases, with 9 bases between. CDR1 and CDR2 (germline): GTSNPN, SVGIG (reference sequence). CDR3: CAWSLNEDTQYF. CDR3 DNA sequence: TGTGCCTGGAGTCTTAACGAGGATACGCAGTATTTT.

The chain uses TRBV5-6 and TRBJ2-6; D is ambiguous. Germline values: CDR1 SGHDT, CDR2 YYEEEE. This CDR3 has 16 amino acids. Deletions cut 4 bases from V and 0 bases from J, with 11 bases between. CDR3 sequence reads: CASSLWTVSGANVLTF. The DNA of the CDR3 is TGTGCCAGCAGCCTATGGACGGTCTCTGGGGCCAACGTCCTGACTTTC.

The V call is TRBV7-9, the J call TRBJ2-7, with TRBD1 identical over 12 bases. CDR1 and CDR2 from the germline V gene are SEHNR and FQNEAQ (reference sequence). CDR3 length: 15 residues. J lost 4 bases, V lost 5 bases, and 6 bases had no gene match. This chain's CDR3 is CASSRPGQGAYEQYV. CDR3 sequence (DNA): TGTGCCAGCAGCCGACCGGGACAGGGGGCTTACGAGCAGTACGTC.

Many counts were recorded for this clonotype. The chain employs TRBV28 and TRBJ2-1; unclear D gene. The CDR3 spans 16 residues. Germline V gives CDR1 MDHEN, CDR2 SYDVKM. Trimming stripped 6 bases from V and 7 bases from J, with 22 bases between. The CDR3 here is CASRTTLYLGNNEQFF. Written as DNA, the CDR3 is TGTGCCAGCAGGACGACGCTCTATCTGGGGAATAATGAGCAGTTCTTC. The whole variable domain, filled in from reference TRBV28 and TRBJ2-1, reads DVKVTQSSRYLVKRTGEKVFLECVQDMDHENMFWYRQDPGLGLRLIYFSYDVKMKEKGDIPEGYSVSREKKERFSLILESASTNQTSMYLCASRTTLYLGNNEQFFGPGTRLTVL.

This clonotype was counted ten times or more. The chain has TRBV9 and TRBJ2-1, with 9 positions matching TRBD2. The CDR3 covers 15 residues. V gave up 4 bases and J gave up 6 bases; unmatched junction bases: 8. Germline-derived CDR1 and CDR2 are SGDLS and YYNGEE. The CDR3 protein is CASSLSSGTLNEQFF. CDR3 bases: TGTGCCAGCAGCCTATCTAGCGGGACTCTCAATGAGCAGTTCTTC.

This clonotype was seen ten or more times. This chain uses TRBV24-1 with TRBJ2-7, with D perhaps matching TRBD1 (5 bases). The germline gives CDR1 KGHDR, CDR2 SFDVKD. V was clipped by 3 bases and J by 5 bases, with 16 bases between them. This CDR3 region has 15 residues. For the CDR3, the DNA is TGTGCCACCAGTGATCCCTGGAGTGGGGCTGACGAGCAGTACTTC. It specifies CATSDPWSGADEQYF.

This clonotype has a handful of counts. This chain links TRBV4-3 with TRBJ2-2; no clear D gene. Trimming cost V 1 base and J 2 bases, with 8 bases left between them. Germline-derived CDR1 and CDR2 are LGHNA and YSLEER. The CDR3 has 15 residues. As DNA, the CDR3 is TGCGCCAGCAGCCAAGGAACTACAAACACCGGGGAGCTGTTTTTT. This encodes CASSQGTTNTGELFF.

This clonotype was detected many times. The chain combines TRBV28 with TRBJ2-7, with 16 bases fitting TRBD2. Germline assignment: CDR1 MDHEN and CDR2 SYDVKM. The trim removed 5 bases at V and 2 bases at J, leaving 12 bases unmatched. The CDR3 runs to 19 residues. The CDR3 sequence: CASSRKSGLAGGKPYEQYF. In DNA form, the CDR3 reads TGTGCCAGCAGTCGTAAATCGGGACTAGCGGGAGGGAAACCCTACGAGCAGTACTTC.